The entry below describes one T cell receptor beta chain. The data are from a study of T cell changes during pregnancy in multiple sclerosis. V was trimmed by 6 bases and J by 0 bases, leaving 12 bases between them. The CDR3 loop spans 15 amino acids. In germline, CDR1 is KGHSH, CDR2 LQKENI. The data were produced by immunoSEQ multiplex PCR, yet TCRdb's version contains in-frame clones alone and is incomplete. The sample has around 40,000 clones; roughly 89% are singletons. Sequenced here: CD4+ T cells from peripheral blood mononuclear cells, sampled in the first trimester of pregnancy. This sequence joins TRBV18 and TRBJ2-1; D perhaps matches TRBD2 (5 bases). The clonotype was recovered from a female donor with multiple sclerosis, enrolled in a pregnancy study. The CDR3 DNA sequence: TGTGCCAGCTCCCCCGGACTGCCCTCCTACAATGAGCAGTTCTTC. Translation: CASSPGLPSYNEQFF.